The rows below give T cell receptor beta chains drawn from one sample of a study of cytomegalovirus exposure and HLA in healthy donors. Profiling relied on immunoSEQ multiplex PCR, and the TCRdb table lists in-frame clones only, not all of them. Here the sample spans 150,000 to 200,000 clones, roughly four fifths being singletons. The sample taken for sequencing was PBMCs. Receptor source: a girl under 18 in good health and CMV-seropositive. CDR3s leave out the opening cysteine and the closing phenylalanine or tryptophan. Each record gives: J gene, V gene, clone size, CDR3 protein. The size field is filled for only some rows; it gives once, few, many or a size class.

j_gene: TRBJ1-1
v_gene: TRBV10-1
abundance: -
CDR3aa: ASRETGGTEAF

j_gene: TRBJ1-5
v_gene: TRBV4-1
abundance: -
CDR3aa: ASSQAPLYSNQPQH

j_gene: TRBJ2-7
v_gene: TRBV2
abundance: -
CDR3aa: ASSRRQQGYEQY

j_gene: TRBJ1-5
v_gene: TRBV5-1
abundance: -
CDR3aa: ASSLDGPEGPQH

j_gene: TRBJ1-4
v_gene: TRBV7-8
abundance: -
CDR3aa: ASSLNRVGDEKLF

j_gene: TRBJ2-1
v_gene: TRBV5-1
abundance: -
CDR3aa: ASSVGLAENNEQF

j_gene: TRBJ1-2
v_gene: TRBV13
abundance: -
CDR3aa: ASSLELTGNYGYT

j_gene: TRBJ2-5
v_gene: TRBV9
abundance: -
CDR3aa: ASSVGASPETQY

j_gene: TRBJ1-5
v_gene: TRBV7-9
abundance: few
CDR3aa: ASSHEEGTGNQPQH

j_gene: TRBJ1-1
v_gene: TRBV14
abundance: -
CDR3aa: ASSPPGGGGTEAF

j_gene: TRBJ2-7
v_gene: TRBV30
abundance: -
CDR3aa: AWSVYQAREQY

j_gene: TRBJ2-7
v_gene: TRBV6-4
abundance: few
CDR3aa: ASSEDSTSYEQY

j_gene: TRBJ1-1
v_gene: TRBV5-1
abundance: -
CDR3aa: ASSRNTGKTEAF

j_gene: TRBJ1-1
v_gene: TRBV5-4
abundance: -
CDR3aa: ASSYSGTSTEAF

j_gene: TRBJ1-1
v_gene: TRBV6-1
abundance: -
CDR3aa: ASRRVNTEAF

j_gene: TRBJ1-1
v_gene: TRBV5-5
abundance: -
CDR3aa: ASSWGTENTEAF

j_gene: TRBJ2-1
v_gene: TRBV6-5
abundance: -
CDR3aa: ASSTEINEQF

j_gene: TRBJ2-3
v_gene: TRBV6-1
abundance: once
CDR3aa: ASSELGGPDTQY

j_gene: TRBJ2-2
v_gene: TRBV19
abundance: -
CDR3aa: ASSYAGAANAGELF

j_gene: TRBJ1-2
v_gene: TRBV7-9
abundance: -
CDR3aa: ASSFDPGKRRCT

j_gene: TRBJ1-4
v_gene: TRBV6-6
abundance: -
CDR3aa: ASSYLGTTNEKLF

j_gene: TRBJ1-1
v_gene: TRBV7-2
abundance: -
CDR3aa: ASSLVAGKNTEAF